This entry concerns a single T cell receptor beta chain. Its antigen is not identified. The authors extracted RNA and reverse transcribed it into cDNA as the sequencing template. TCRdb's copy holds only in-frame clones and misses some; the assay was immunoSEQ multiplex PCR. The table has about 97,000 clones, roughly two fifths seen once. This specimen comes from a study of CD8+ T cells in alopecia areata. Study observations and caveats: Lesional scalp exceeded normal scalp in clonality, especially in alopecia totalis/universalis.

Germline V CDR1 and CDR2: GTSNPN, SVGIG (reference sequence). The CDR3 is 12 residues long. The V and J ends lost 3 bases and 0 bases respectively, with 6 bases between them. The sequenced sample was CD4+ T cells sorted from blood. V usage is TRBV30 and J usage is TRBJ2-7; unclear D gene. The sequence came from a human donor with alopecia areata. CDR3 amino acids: CAWRKTSYEQYF. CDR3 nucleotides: TGTGCCTGGAGAAAAACCTCCTACGAGCAGTACTTC.